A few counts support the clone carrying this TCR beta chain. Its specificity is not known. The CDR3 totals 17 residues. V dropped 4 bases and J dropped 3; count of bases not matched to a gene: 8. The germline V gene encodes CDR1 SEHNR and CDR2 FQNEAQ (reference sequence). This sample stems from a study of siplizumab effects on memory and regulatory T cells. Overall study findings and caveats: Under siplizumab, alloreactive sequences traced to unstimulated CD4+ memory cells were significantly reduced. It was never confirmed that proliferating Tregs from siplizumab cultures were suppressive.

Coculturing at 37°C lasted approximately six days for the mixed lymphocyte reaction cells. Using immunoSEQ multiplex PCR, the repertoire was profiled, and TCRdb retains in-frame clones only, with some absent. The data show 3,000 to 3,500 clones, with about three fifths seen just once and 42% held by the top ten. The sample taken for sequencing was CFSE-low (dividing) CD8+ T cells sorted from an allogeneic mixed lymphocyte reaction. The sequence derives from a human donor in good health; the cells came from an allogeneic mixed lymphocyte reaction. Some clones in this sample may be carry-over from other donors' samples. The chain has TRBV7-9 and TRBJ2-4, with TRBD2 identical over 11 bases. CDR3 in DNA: TGTGCCAGCAGCTCAGAACTAGCGGGAGATAGCAAAAACATTCAGTACTTC. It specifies CASSSELAGDSKNIQYF.